These T cell receptor beta chains were read from a single sample in a study of T-cell reconstitution after alpha-beta-depleted transplantation in children. TCRdb redid the calling of the PCR reads with MiXCR, one entry per CDR3 protein. The sample records roughly 76,000 distinct CDR3 sequences, 11% being singletons. Specimen: PBMCs, collected before TCRalphabeta/CD19-depleted stem cell transplant. The receptors stem from a boy younger than 18 with acute myeloid leukemia, due to receive a stem cell transplant. Both conserved end residues are part of each CDR3. A D gene is named only where the DNA matches it firmly. Size values are once, few and many counts, or a class for expanded clones, and some rows have none.

TRBD2,TRBV10-3,many,TRBJ2-5,CAISIDGRAGETQYF
-,TRBV4-2,many,TRBJ2-6,CASSQDFALSGANVLTF
TRBD2,TRBV7-2,many,TRBJ2-1,CASSFVGGGGNEQFF
-,TRBV20-1,many,TRBJ1-5,CSARGDVNNQPQHF
TRBD1,TRBV5-1,many,TRBJ2-3,CASSVDRAAGTDTQYF
-,TRBV29-1,many,TRBJ1-1,CSVDSGLTEAFF
-,TRBV29-1,many,TRBJ1-1,CSVEGRDTEAFF
TRBD1,TRBV6-1,many,TRBJ1-6,CASRNRGNSPLHF
TRBD1,TRBV2,-,TRBJ2-1,CASSPGTGGPNEQFF
TRBD1,TRBV5-1,many,TRBJ1-1,CASSNHRGTEAFF
-,TRBV7-2,many,TRBJ2-1,CASSSGSGLNEQFF
-,TRBV24-1,-,TRBJ2-1,CATSEAGGFQEQFF
-,TRBV28,many,TRBJ2-3,CASSPPASYRGQYF
-,TRBV29-1,many,TRBJ1-3,CSVEGRPNTIYF
-,TRBV7-9,many,TRBJ2-7,CASSLKDYLYEQYF
-,TRBV14,many,TRBJ2-7,CASSQDKKAAYEQYF
TRBD1,TRBV20-1,-,TRBJ1-2,CSARDTIQGAGYGYTF
-,TRBV11-2,many,TRBJ2-2,CASSLDAWGPGELFF
-,TRBV2,many,TRBJ1-1,CASSERVRSLRNTEAFF
-,TRBV6-5,-,TRBJ2-1,CASSYSTGRLGQFF
-,TRBV7-2,many,TRBJ1-3,CASSPAAGNTIYF
TRBD1,TRBV12-3/TRBV12-4,many,TRBJ2-6,CASTIRLTGANSGANVLTF